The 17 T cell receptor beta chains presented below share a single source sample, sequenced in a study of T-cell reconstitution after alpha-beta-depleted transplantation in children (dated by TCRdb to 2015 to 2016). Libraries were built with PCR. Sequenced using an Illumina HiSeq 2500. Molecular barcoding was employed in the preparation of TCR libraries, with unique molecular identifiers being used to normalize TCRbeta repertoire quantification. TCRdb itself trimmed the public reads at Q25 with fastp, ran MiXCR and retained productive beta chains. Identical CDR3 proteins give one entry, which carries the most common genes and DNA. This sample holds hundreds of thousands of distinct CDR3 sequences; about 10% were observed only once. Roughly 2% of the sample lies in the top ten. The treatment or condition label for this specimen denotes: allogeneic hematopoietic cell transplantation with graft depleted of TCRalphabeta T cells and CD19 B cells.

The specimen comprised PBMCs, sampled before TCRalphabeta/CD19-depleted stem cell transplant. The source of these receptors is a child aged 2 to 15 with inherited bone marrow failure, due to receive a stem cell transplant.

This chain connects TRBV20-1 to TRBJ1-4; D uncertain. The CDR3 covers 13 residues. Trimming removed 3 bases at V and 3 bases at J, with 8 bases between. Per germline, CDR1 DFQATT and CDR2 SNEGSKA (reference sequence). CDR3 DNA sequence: TGCAGTGCTAGGGACCCCCCTAATGAAAAACTGTTTTTT. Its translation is CSARDPPNEKLFF.

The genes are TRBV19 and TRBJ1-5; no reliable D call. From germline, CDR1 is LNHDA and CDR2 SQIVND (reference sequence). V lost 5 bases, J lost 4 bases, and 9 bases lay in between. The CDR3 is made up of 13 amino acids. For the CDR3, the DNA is TGTGCCAGTAGTGGTCCGTTAAATCAGCCCCAGCATTTT. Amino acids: CASSGPLNQPQHF.

For the CDR3, the DNA is TGTGCCTGGACTCGGCGGTTAAGGGCCGGCGGGGGCTACACCTTC. This sequence encodes CAWTRRLRAGGGYTF. This rearrangement joins TRBV30 to TRBJ1-2; no clear D. Per germline, CDR1 GTSNPN and CDR2 SVGIG (reference sequence). The V end was cut by 4 bases, the J end by 8 bases, with 23 bases between. The CDR3 contains 15 residues.

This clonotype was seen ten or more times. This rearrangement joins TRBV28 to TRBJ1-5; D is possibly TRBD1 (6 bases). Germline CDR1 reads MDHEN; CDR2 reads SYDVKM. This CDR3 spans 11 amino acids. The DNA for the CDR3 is TGTAAGACAGGAGGTGATCAGCCCCAGCATTTT. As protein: CKTGGDQPQHF.

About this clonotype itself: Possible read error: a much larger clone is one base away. In nucleotides, the CDR3 is TGCAGCGGCCAAATAGCGGGAGTCTACAATGAGCAGCTCTTC. It codes for CSGQIAGVYNEQLF. V usage is TRBV29-1 and J usage is TRBJ2-1; the match to TRBD2 covers 9 bases. The CDR3 extends over 14 amino acids. The germline V gene encodes CDR1 SQVTM and CDR2 ANQGSEA.

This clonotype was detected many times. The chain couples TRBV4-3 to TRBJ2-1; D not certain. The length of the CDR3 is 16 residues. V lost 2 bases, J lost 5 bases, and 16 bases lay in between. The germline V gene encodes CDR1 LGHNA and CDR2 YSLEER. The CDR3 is CASSQFWGAEDNEQFF. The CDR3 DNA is TGCGCCAGCAGCCAATTCTGGGGTGCGGAAGACAATGAGCAGTTCTTC.

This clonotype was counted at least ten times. The DNA of the CDR3 is TGTGCCAGCAGGAACACAGATACGCAGTATTTT. It specifies CASRNTDTQYF. The chain employs TRBV12-3 or TRBV12-4 and TRBJ2-3; unclear D gene. V lost 6 bases to trimming and J lost 2 bases, with 3 bases between them. The length of the CDR3 is 11 residues.

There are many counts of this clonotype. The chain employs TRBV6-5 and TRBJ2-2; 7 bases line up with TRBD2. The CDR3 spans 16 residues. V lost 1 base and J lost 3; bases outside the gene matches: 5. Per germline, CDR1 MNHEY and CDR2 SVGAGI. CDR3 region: CASSYFLAVDTGELFF. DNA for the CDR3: TGTGCCAGCAGTTACTTTCTAGCGGTGGACACCGGGGAGCTGTTTTTT.

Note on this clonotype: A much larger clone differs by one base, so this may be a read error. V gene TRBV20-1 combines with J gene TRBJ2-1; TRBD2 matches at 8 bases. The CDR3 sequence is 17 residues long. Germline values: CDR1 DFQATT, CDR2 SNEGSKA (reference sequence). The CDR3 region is CCARHLAGPSSYNEQFF. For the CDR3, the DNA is TGCTGTGCTAGGCACCTAGCGGGTCCGAGCTCCTACAATGAGCAGTTCTTC.

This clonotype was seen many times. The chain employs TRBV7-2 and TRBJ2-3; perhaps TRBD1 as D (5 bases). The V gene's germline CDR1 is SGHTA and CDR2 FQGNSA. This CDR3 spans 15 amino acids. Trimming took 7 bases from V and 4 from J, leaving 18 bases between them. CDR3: CASTPRAGSSDTQYF. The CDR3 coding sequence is TGTGCCAGCACCCCCCGAGCAGGGTCATCAGATACGCAGTATTTT.

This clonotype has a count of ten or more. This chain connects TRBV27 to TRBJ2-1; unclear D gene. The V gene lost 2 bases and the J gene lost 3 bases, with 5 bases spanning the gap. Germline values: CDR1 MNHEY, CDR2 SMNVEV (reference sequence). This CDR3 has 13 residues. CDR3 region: CASSLRHYNEQFF. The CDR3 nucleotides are TGTGCCAGCAGTTTAAGGCACTACAATGAGCAGTTCTTC.

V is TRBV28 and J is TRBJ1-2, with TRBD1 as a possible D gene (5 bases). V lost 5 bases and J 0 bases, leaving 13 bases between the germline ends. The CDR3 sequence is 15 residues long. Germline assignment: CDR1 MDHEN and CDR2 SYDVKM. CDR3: CASSPPDKPNYGYTF. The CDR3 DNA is TGTGCCAGCAGTCCACCGGACAAGCCTAACTATGGCTACACCTTC.

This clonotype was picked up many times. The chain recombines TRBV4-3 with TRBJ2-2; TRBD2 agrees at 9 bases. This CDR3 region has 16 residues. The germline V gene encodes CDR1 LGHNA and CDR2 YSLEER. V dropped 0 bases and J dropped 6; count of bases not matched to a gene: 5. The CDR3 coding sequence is TGCGCCAGCAGCCAAGAAGGTAGCGGGAGCGCCGGGGAGCTGTTTTTT. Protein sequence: CASSQEGSGSAGELFF.

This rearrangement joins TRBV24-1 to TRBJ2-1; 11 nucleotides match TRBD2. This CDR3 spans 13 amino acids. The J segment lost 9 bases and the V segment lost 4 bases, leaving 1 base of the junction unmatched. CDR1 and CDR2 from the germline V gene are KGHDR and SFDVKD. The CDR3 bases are TGTGCCACCAGTGACCTAGCGGGAGGTGAGCAGTTCTTC. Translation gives CATSDLAGGEQFF.

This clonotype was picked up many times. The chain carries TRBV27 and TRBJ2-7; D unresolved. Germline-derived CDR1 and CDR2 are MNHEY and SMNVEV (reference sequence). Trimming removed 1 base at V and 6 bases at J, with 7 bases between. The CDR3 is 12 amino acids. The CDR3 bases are TGTGCCAGCAGTTTATTGGGTAGCGAGCAGTACTTC. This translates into CASSLLGSEQYF.

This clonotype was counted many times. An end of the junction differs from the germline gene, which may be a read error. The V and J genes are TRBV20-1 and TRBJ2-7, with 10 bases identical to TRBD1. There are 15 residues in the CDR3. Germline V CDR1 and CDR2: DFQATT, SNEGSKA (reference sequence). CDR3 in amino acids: CSACGQGTGEYGQYF. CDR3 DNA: TGCAGTGCTTGCGGACAAGGGACAGGGGAATACGGGCAGTACTTC.

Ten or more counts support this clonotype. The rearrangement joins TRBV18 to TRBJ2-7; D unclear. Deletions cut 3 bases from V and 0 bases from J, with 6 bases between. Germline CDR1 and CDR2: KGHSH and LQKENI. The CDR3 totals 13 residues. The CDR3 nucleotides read TGTGCCAGCTCACCGTCCAGCTCCTACGAGCAGTACTTC. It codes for CASSPSSSYEQYF.